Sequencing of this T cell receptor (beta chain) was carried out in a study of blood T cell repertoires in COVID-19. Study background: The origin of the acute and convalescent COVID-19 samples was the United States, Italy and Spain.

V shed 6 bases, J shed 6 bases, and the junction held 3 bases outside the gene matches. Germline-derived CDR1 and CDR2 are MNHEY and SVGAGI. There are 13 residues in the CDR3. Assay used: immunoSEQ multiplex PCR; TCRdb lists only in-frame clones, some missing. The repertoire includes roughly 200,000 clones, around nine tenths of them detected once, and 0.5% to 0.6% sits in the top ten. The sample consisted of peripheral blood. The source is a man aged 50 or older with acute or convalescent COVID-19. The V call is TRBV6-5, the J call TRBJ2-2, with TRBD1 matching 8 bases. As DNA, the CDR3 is TGTGCCAGCAGGACACAGGGGGCCGGGGAGCTGTTTTTT. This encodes CASRTQGAGELFF.